Below are 2 T cell receptor beta chains sequenced from a single sample in a study of response to subunit inactivated influenza vaccine. TCRdb re-called the RT-PCR reads with MiXCR, one entry per CDR3 protein. The table has almost 250,000 distinct CDR3 sequences, over 9% seen once. Sequencing was performed on non-naive T cells sorted from PBMCs, taken around two weeks before vaccination. The receptors stem from a man aged 45-65 years who received an inactivated influenza vaccine.

The J gene is TRBJ2-7, the V gene TRBV5-1, with D possibly TRBD2 on 5 matching bases. V lost 0 bases, J lost 5 bases, and 12 bases lay in between. Germline-derived CDR1 and CDR2 are SGHRS and YFSETQ. The CDR3 totals 14 residues. This CDR3 reads CASSLERGSDEQYF. CDR3 coding DNA: TGCGCCAGCAGCTTGGAAAGAGGGTCGGACGAGCAGTACTTC.

V is TRBV9 and J is TRBJ2-3; weak D call: TRBD2 (5 bases). The V end was cut by 2 bases, the J end by 2 bases, with 9 bases between. Germline-derived CDR1 and CDR2 are SGDLS and YYNGEE. This CDR3 region has 14 residues. The CDR3 region has the DNA TGTGCCAGCAGCGTCTCAGCGGACACAGATACGCAGTATTTT. Translating it yields CASSVSADTDTQYF.